The 17 T cell receptor beta chains below all came from one sample that was sequenced in a study of blood T cell repertoires in COVID-19. TCRdb's table, derived via immunoSEQ multiplex PCR, lists solely in-frame clones and lacks some. The sample holds approximately 69,000 clones; around 89% are singletons and the top ten take 5.3%. Sequences were obtained from peripheral blood. The receptors were sampled from a man aged 45-60 years with acute or convalescent COVID-19.

The rearrangement joins TRBV7-6 to TRBJ2-1; 13 nucleotides match TRBD2. The J segment lost 8 bases and the V segment lost 1 base, leaving 8 bases of the junction unmatched. Germline V gene lookup returns CDR1 SGHVS and CDR2 FNYEAQ. The CDR3 spans 17 residues. CDR3 amino acids: CASSLGWGTSGVYEQFF. In nucleotides, the CDR3 is TGTGCCAGCAGCTTAGGGTGGGGGACTAGCGGGGTATATGAGCAGTTCTTC.

This chain links TRBV9 with TRBJ1-3; 12 bases align to TRBD1. In germline, CDR1 is SGDLS, CDR2 YYNGEE. The CDR3 contains 19 residues. With 0 bases clipped from V and 3 bases from J, the junction kept 10 bases outside the gene matches. The CDR3 DNA reads TGTGCCAGCAGCGTAGGTTTCTTCCGGGACAGGGGGCTTGGAAACACCATATATTTT. Translating gives CASSVGFFRDRGLGNTIYF.

This clone was seen a few times. The rearrangement links TRBV3-1 (or the pseudogene TRBV3-2) to TRBJ1-5; perhaps TRBD1 as D (5 bases). Trimming removed 1 base from V and 7 bases from J, with 14 bases in between. CDR1 LGHDT and CDR2 YNNKEL come from the germline V gene (reference sequence). The CDR3 consists of 15 residues. CDR3 bases: TGTGCCAGCAGCCAAGGCGGCAGGGAAGGGCAGCCCCAGCATTTT. Protein product: CASSQGGREGQPQHF.

The rearrangement joins TRBV5-6 to TRBJ1-2, with D uncertain. The V gene lost 0 bases and the J gene lost 0 bases, with 12 bases spanning the gap. The CDR3 loop spans 16 amino acids. In germline, CDR1 is SGHDT, CDR2 YYEEEE. This CDR3 is CASSLGLGSPNYGYTF. The DNA of the CDR3 is TGTGCCAGCAGCTTGGGGCTAGGCAGTCCTAACTATGGCTACACCTTC. The whole variable domain, remainder taken from reference TRBV5-6 and TRBJ1-2, is DAGVTQSPTHLIKTRGQQVTLRCSPKSGHDTVSWYQQALGQGPQFIFQYYEEEERQRGNFPDRFSGHQFPNYSSELNVNALLLGDSALYLCASSLGLGSPNYGYTFGSGTRLTVV.

V and J are TRBV7-9 and TRBJ1-1, with a weak D call TRBD1 (6 bases). From germline, CDR1 is SEHNR and CDR2 FQNEAQ (reference sequence). CDR3 length: 14 residues. V lost 5 bases to trimming and J lost 5 bases, with 15 bases between them. CDR3 bases: TGTGCCAGCAGCCCCCGGCAGGGGAGTACTGAAGCTTTCTTT. Encoded protein: CASSPRQGSTEAFF.

This clone has only one observation. CDR3 region: CASSEGGQLRTQYF. In DNA form, the CDR3 reads TGTGCCAGCAGTGAAGGGGGACAGCTGAGGACCCAGTACTTC. The genes are TRBV6-1 and TRBJ2-5, with 7 bases matching TRBD1. Trimming took 1 base from V and 7 from J; bases not matched to a gene: 6. In germline, CDR1 is MNHNS, CDR2 SASEGT. This CDR3 has 14 amino acids.

The V gene is TRBV16, the J gene TRBJ2-7; 8 bases align to TRBD2. V trimming: 4 bases; J trimming: 2 bases; junction bases outside the gene matches: 4. CDR3 length equals 14 residues. The germline V gene encodes CDR1 KGHSY and CDR2 FQNENV. The CDR3 bases are TGTGCCAGCAGCCCGCGGGGGGTAGCCTACGAGCAGTACTTC. Protein sequence: CASSPRGVAYEQYF.

This clone showed up just a few times. The chain combines TRBV30 with TRBJ1-4; tentatively, D is TRBD1 (6 bases). From germline, CDR1 is GTSNPN and CDR2 SVGIG (reference sequence). The CDR3 contains 13 residues. The V end was cut by 3 bases, the J end by 8 bases, with 13 bases between. The CDR3 spells CAWSNRVGEKLFF. The CDR3 nucleotides read TGTGCCTGGAGCAACAGGGTTGGGGAAAAACTGTTTTTT.

The genes are TRBV9 and TRBJ2-7, with TRBD2 identical over 13 bases. From germline, CDR1 is SGDLS and CDR2 YYNGEE. This CDR3 spans 15 amino acids. J was trimmed by 2 bases and V by 4 bases; bases with no gene match: 3. The CDR3 DNA follows: TGTGCCAGCAGCCCAGGGACTAGCGGGGCCTACGAGCAGTACTTC. Its translation: CASSPGTSGAYEQYF.

This clone was counted once. The rearrangement joins TRBV12-3 or TRBV12-4 to TRBJ2-7; D uncertain. The CDR3 consists of 13 residues. Deletions cut 7 bases from V and 1 base from J, with 11 bases between. The CDR3 sequence is CASNSGESYEQYF. CDR3 DNA sequence: TGTGCCAGCAACTCCGGAGAGTCCTACGAGCAGTACTTC.

The chain combines TRBV19 with TRBJ2-1, with D possibly TRBD2 on 6 matching bases. V shed 3 bases and J shed 10 bases, with 10 bases lying between them. Germline values: CDR1 LNHDA, CDR2 SQIVND (reference sequence). The CDR3 sequence is 12 residues long. The CDR3: CASSIGGTEQFF. The DNA of the CDR3 is TGTGCCAGTAGTATCGGGGGAACAGAGCAGTTCTTC.

V usage is TRBV5-4 and J usage is TRBJ1-1; TRBD1 matches 8 bases. This CDR3 spans 15 amino acids. V trimming: 4 bases; J trimming: 4 bases; junction bases outside the gene matches: 9. Germline V gene lookup returns CDR1 SGHNT and CDR2 YYREEE (reference sequence). Here the CDR3 DNA reads TGTGCCAGCAGCCCCGGACAGGGCGGGTTCACTGAAGCTTTCTTT. Translation: CASSPGQGGFTEAFF.

This chain links TRBV10-2 with TRBJ1-2, with 12 bases identical to TRBD1. The V gene's germline CDR1 is WSHSY and CDR2 SAAADI. The CDR3 spans 17 residues. With V trimmed by 5 bases and J by 3 bases, 10 bases remained unmatched. The CDR3 region is CASSTGTGGELDYGYTF. CDR3 sequence (DNA): TGCGCCAGCAGTACTGGGACAGGGGGCGAATTAGACTATGGCTACACCTTC.

This sequence joins TRBV19 and TRBJ2-6; TRBD2 might be the D (5 bases). V lost 8 bases and J 0 bases, leaving 5 bases between the germline ends. This CDR3 contains 13 residues. CDR1 and CDR2 (germline): LNHDA, SQIVND (reference sequence). CDR3 protein: CASGGSGANVLTF. Written as DNA, the CDR3 is TGTGCCAGTGGAGGCTCTGGGGCCAACGTCCTGACTTTC.

Only one count was recorded for this clone. The chain combines TRBV16 with TRBJ2-4, with TRBD1 matching 10 bases. Germline V gene sequence: CDR1 KGHSY, CDR2 FQNENV. The CDR3 consists of 17 residues. The ends lost 4 bases at V and 3 bases at J; junction bases unmatched: 9. DNA of the CDR3: TGTGCCAGCAGCCCCCTCCGGGACAGGGGTGACAAAAACATTCAGTACTTC. This sequence encodes CASSPLRDRGDKNIQYF.

This clone has only one observation. This chain uses TRBV6-5 with TRBJ1-3, with 8 nucleotides matching TRBD1. The germline V gene has CDR1 MNHEY and CDR2 SVGAGI. V dropped 9 bases and J dropped 4; count of bases not matched to a gene: 5. This CDR3 has 13 amino acids. CDR3 in DNA: TGTGCCAGTCGCAACAGGGGGGGAAACACCATATATTTT. Translation: CASRNRGGNTIYF.

In its sample, this clone was seen a few times. V usage is TRBV2 and J usage is TRBJ2-7, with D maybe TRBD2 (5 bases). V lost 7 bases and J 6 bases, leaving 19 bases between the germline ends. Germline CDR1 SNHLY, CDR2 FYNNEI. This CDR3 contains 14 residues. CDR3 amino acids: CASILPGSGGEQYF. As DNA, the CDR3 is TGTGCCAGCATCCTTCCGGGATCGGGCGGCGAGCAGTACTTC. The variable domain in full, with the rest retrieved from reference TRBV2 and TRBJ2-7, is EPEVTQTPSHQVTQMGQEVILRCVPISNHLYFYWYRQILGQKVEFLVSFYNNEISEKSEIFDDQFSVERPDGSNFTLKIRSTKLEDSAMYFCASILPGSGGEQYFGPGTRLTVT.